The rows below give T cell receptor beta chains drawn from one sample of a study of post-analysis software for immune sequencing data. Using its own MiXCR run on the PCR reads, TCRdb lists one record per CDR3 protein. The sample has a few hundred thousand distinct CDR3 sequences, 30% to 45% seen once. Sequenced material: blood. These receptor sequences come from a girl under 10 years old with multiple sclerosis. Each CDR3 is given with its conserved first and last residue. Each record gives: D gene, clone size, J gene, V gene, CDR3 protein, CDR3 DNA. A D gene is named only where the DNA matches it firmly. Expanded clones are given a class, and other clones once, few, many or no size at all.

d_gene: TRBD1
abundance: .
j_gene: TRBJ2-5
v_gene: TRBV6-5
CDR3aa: CASSLTGDQETQYF
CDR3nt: TGTGCCAGCAGTTTAACAGGGGATCAAGAGACCCAGTACTTC

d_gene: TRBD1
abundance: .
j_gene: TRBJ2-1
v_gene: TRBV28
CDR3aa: CASNNLVTGACNEQFF
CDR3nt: TGTGCCAGCAACAACCTGGTGACAGGGGCCTGCAATGAGCAGTTCTTC

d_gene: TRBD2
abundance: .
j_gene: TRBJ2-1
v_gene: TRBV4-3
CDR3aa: CASSQGTSLPETQFF
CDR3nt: TGCGCCAGCAGCCAGGGGACTAGCCTCCCAGAGACCCAGTTCTTC

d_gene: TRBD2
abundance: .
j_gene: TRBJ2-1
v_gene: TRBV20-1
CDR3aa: CSARSSGRREQFF
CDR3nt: TGCAGTGCTAGATCTAGCGGGAGGCGAGAGCAGTTCTTC

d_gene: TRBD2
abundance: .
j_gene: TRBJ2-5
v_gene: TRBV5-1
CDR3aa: CASSSLAGEFKETQYF
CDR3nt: TGCGCCAGCAGCTCTCTAGCGGGGGAATTTAAAGAGACCCAGTACTTC

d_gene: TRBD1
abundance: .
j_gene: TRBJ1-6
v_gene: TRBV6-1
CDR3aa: CASSSSLRGRAYNSPLHF
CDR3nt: TGTGCCAGCTCCTCTTCCCTCAGGGGGAGAGCCTATAATTCACCCCTCCACTTT

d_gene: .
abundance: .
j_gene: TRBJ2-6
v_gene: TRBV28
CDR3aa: CASGDLSGANVLTF
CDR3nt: TGTGCCAGCGGTGATCTCTCTGGGGCCAACGTCCTGACTTTC

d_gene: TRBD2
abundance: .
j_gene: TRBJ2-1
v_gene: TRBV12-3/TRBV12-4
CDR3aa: CASRLLAGTYNEQFF
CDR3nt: TGTGCCAGCAGGTTACTAGCGGGGACCTACAATGAGCAGTTCTTC

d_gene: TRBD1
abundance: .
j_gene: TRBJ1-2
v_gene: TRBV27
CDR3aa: CASRASGTDGYGYTF
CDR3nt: TGTGCCAGCAGGGCTTCCGGGACAGACGGCTATGGCTACACCTTC

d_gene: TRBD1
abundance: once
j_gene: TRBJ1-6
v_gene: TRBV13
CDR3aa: CASSFSGDSSYNSPLHF
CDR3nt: TGTGCCAGCAGCTTCTCCGGGGACAGCTCCTATAATTCACCCCTCCACTTT

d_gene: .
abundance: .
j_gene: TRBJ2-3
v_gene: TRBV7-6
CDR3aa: CASSLTPGETQYF
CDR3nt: TGTGCCAGCAGCTTAACCCCGGGGGAGACGCAGTATTTT

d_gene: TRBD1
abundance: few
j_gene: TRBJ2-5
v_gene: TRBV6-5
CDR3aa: CASSYHGTGGQPQYF
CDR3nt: TGTGCCAGCAGTTACCATGGGACAGGGGGACAGCCCCAGTACTTC

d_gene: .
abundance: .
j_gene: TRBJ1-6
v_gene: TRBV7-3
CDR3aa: CASSLDPRGVGVSPLHF
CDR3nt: TGTGCCAGCAGCCTGGACCCCCGGGGAGTTGGAGTTTCACCCCTCCACTTT

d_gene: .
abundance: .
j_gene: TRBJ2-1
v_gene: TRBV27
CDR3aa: CASREGGVHYSSYNEQFF
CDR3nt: TGTGCCAGCAGGGAAGGGGGGGTACACTACAGCTCCTACAATGAGCAGTTCTTC

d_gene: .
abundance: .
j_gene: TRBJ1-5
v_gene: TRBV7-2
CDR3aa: CASSSLSGPQHF
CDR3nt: TGTGCCAGCAGCTCATTGTCCGGGCCCCAGCATTTT

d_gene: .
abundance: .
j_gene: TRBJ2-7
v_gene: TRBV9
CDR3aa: CASSLHGGRNEQYF
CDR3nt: TGTGCCAGCAGCCTCCATGGAGGGAGGAACGAGCAGTACTTC

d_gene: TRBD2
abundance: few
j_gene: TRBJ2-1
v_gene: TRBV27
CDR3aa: CASASSGPVDEQFF
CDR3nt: TGTGCCAGCGCATCTAGCGGGCCGGTCGATGAGCAGTTCTTC

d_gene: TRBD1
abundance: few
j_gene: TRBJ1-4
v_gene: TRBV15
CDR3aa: CATMETGANEKLFF
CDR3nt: TGTGCCACCATGGAGACAGGGGCGAATGAAAAACTGTTTTTT

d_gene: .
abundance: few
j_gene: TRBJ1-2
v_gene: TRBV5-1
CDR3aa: CASSPLANEYGYTF
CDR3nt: TGCGCCAGCAGCCCCCTTGCAAATGAATATGGCTACACCTTC

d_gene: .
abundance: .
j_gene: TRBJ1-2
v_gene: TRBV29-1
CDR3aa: CSVDPGAVGYTF
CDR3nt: TGCAGCGTTGACCCGGGGGCGGTTGGCTACACCTTC

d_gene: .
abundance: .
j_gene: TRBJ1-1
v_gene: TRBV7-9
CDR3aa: CASSLVQSVTEAFF
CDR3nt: TGTGCCAGCAGCTTAGTACAAAGTGTAACTGAAGCTTTCTTT

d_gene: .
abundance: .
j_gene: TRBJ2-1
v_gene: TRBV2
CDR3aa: CAHGPSYNEQFF
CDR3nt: TGTGCTCACGGGCCCTCCTACAATGAGCAGTTCTTC

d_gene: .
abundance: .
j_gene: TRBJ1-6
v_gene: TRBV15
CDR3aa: CATSSNQGLRDSPLHF
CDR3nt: TGTGCCACCAGCAGCAACCAGGGTTTGCGTGATTCACCCCTCCACTTT

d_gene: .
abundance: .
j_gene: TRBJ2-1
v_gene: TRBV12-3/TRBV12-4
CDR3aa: CASSPVAESNEQFF
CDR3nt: TGTGCCAGCAGCCCCGTGGCCGAGAGCAATGAGCAGTTCTTC

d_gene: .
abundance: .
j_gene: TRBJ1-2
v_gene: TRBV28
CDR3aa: CASSLQWKGYGYTF
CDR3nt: TGTGCCAGCAGTTTACAGTGGAAGGGCTATGGCTACACCTTC

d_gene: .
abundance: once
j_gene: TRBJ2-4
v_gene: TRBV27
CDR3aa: CANPKRNNQYF
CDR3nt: TGTGCCAACCCGAAAAGAAACAATCAGTACTTC

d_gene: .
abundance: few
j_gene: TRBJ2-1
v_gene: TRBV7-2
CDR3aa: CASSFQIRDTYSYNEQFF
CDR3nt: TGTGCCAGCAGCTTTCAAATCCGGGACACCTACTCCTACAATGAGCAGTTCTTC

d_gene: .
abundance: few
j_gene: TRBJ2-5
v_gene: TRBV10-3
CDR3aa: CAISASGETQYF
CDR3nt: TGTGCCATCAGTGCCTCGGGGGAGACCCAGTACTTC

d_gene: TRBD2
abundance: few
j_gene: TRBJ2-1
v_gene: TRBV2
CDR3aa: CASGVLAGGPGKNEQFF
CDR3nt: TGTGCCAGCGGCGTACTAGCGGGAGGGCCAGGTAAAAATGAGCAGTTCTTC

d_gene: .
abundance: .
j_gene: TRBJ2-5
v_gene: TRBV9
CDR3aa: CASSASQGAHYGQYF
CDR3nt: TGTGCCAGCAGCGCGAGCCAGGGCGCCCACTACGGGCAGTACTTC

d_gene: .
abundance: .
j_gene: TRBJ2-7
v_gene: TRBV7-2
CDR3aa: CASSHASLAASGSYEQYF
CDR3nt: TGTGCCAGCAGCCACGCCTCTCTCGCGGCCTCAGGATCCTACGAGCAGTACTTC

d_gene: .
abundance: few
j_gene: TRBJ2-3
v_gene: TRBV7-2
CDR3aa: CASSFIGGGTDTQYF
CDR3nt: TGTGCCAGCAGCTTTATCGGCGGGGGCACAGATACGCAGTATTTT

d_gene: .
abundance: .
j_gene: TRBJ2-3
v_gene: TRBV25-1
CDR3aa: CASSPGGDRSTDTQYF
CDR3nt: TGTGCCAGCAGTCCAGGGGGGGACAGGAGCACAGATACGCAGTATTTT

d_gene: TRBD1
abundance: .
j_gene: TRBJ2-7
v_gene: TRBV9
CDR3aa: CASSVVLAGGPPPSYEQYF
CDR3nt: TGTGCCAGCAGCGTAGTGCTGGCAGGGGGCCCTCCCCCATCCTACGAGCAGTACTTC

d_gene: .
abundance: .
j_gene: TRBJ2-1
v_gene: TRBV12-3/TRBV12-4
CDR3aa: CASREGSASNEQFF
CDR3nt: TGTGCCAGCCGAGAGGGTAGCGCCAGCAATGAGCAGTTCTTC

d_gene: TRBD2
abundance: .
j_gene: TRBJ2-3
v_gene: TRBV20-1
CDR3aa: CSAHRGGTTTDTQYF
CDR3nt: TGCAGTGCGCACCGGGGGGGGACCACCACAGATACGCAGTATTTT

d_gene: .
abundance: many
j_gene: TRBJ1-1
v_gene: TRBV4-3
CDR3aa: CASSQGRHWRAEAFF
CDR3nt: TGCGCCAGCAGCCAAGGGCGACATTGGCGAGCTGAAGCTTTCTTT

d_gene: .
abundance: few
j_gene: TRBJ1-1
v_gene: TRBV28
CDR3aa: CASLKARRPENTEAFF
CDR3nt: TGTGCCAGCCTTAAAGCCAGGCGGCCGGAGAACACTGAAGCTTTCTTT

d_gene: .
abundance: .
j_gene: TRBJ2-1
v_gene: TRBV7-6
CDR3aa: CASSGTGTPYNEQFF
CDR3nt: TGTGCCAGCAGCGGAACCGGGACTCCCTACAATGAGCAGTTCTTC

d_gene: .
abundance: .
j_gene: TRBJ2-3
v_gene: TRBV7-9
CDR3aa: CASSPKAGQKTDTQYF
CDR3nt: TGTGCCAGCAGCCCAAAAGCCGGACAAAAAACAGATACGCAGTATTTT

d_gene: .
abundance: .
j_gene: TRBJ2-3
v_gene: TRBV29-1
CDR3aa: CSVEDPVGDTQYF
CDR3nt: TGCAGCGTTGAAGATCCCGTGGGGGATACGCAGTATTTT

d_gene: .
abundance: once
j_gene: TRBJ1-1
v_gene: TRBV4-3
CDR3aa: CASSPTRGTEAFF
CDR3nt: TGCGCCAGCAGCCCAACGCGGGGCACTGAAGCTTTCTTT

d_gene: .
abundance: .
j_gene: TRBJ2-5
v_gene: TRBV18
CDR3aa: CASSPVFSGQETQYF
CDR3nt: TGTGCCAGCTCACCCGTTTTTAGCGGACAAGAGACCCAGTACTTC

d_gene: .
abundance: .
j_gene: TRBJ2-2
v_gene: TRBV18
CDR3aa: CASSPRDTGELFF
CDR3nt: TGTGCCAGCTCGCCCAGAGACACCGGGGAGCTGTTTTTT